These T cell receptor beta chains were read from a single sample in a study of blood T cell repertoires in COVID-19. This table comes from immunoSEQ multiplex PCR, and its TCRdb copy is limited to in-frame clones, with some not included. The sample records about 120,000 clones, approximately 84% being singletons. Sequencing was performed on peripheral blood. All receptors come from a man aged 65 to 79 with acute or convalescent COVID-19. The CDR3 runs from the conserved cysteine through the conserved F or W. D genes are given only for firm matches. Size is stated for part of the rows, as once, few or many counts, or as a class when the clone is expanded.

j_call	clone_size	d_call	v_call	cdr3_aa	cdr3_nt
TRBJ2-5	NA	TRBD2	TRBV6-1	CASSEASSGRQETQYF	TGTGCCAGCAGTGAAGCGTCTAGCGGGCGTCAAGAGACCCAGTACTTC
TRBJ2-7	once	NA	TRBV5-1	CASSLLEGRSYEQYF	TGCGCCAGCAGCTTGCTGGAGGGGCGCTCCTACGAGCAGTACTTC
TRBJ2-1	few	TRBD1	TRBV5-1	CASSFGQGAGQFF	TGCGCCAGCAGCTTCGGACAGGGAGCGGGGCAGTTCTTC
TRBJ2-7	few	TRBD1	TRBV11-3	CASSPGTGGYEQYF	TGTGCCAGCAGCCCCGGGACAGGGGGTTACGAGCAGTACTTC
TRBJ2-7	few	NA	TRBV28	CASSLEAGRHEQYF	TGTGCCAGCAGTTTAGAGGCAGGGCGACACGAGCAGTACTTC
TRBJ1-5	NA	NA	TRBV5-8	CASSRGIGDQPQHF	TGTGCCAGCAGCCGGGGGATAGGAGATCAGCCCCAGCATTTT
TRBJ2-3	NA	TRBD1	TRBV27	CASSPRTGPDTQYF	TGTGCCAGCAGTCCCAGGACAGGGCCAGATACGCAGTATTTT
TRBJ2-7	NA	TRBD2	TRBV5-6	CASSSKGSGGYEQYF	TGTGCCAGCAGCTCTAAGGGTAGCGGGGGTTACGAGCAGTACTTC
TRBJ2-1	NA	TRBD2	TRBV9	CASSVTSGGFGEQFF	TGTGCCAGCAGCGTAACTAGCGGGGGGTTTGGTGAGCAGTTCTTC
TRBJ2-2	NA	TRBD1	TRBV5-1	CASSPPGQGIATGELFF	TGCGCCAGCAGCCCTCCGGGACAGGGTATCGCCACCGGGGAGCTGTTTTTT
TRBJ2-5	once	NA	TRBV4-1	CASSLTIQRRGETQYF	TGCGCCAGCAGCCTTACTATCCAGAGGCGGGGAGAGACCCAGTACTTC
TRBJ2-5	once	NA	TRBV3-1/TRBV3-2	CASSQLESRGLAETQYF	TGTGCCAGCAGCCAATTAGAGAGCAGGGGTCTGGCAGAGACCCAGTACTTC
TRBJ2-7	NA	NA	TRBV7-8	CASSLGAPTGSEQYF	TGTGCCAGCAGCTTAGGGGCGCCAACAGGGAGCGAGCAGTACTTC
TRBJ2-5	NA	TRBD2	TRBV20-1	CSASSSGETQYF	TGCAGTGCTAGTTCTAGCGGGGAGACCCAGTACTTC
TRBJ1-2	NA	TRBD1	TRBV4-2	CASSQGRDRGYGYTF	TGTGCCAGCAGCCAAGGCAGGGACAGGGGCTATGGCTACACCTTC
TRBJ2-3	NA	NA	TRBV6-1	CASSENRADTQYF	TGTGCCAGCAGTGAAAACAGAGCCGATACGCAGTATTTT
TRBJ2-1	NA	TRBD2	TRBV5-1	CASSPPGGNEQFF	TGCGCCAGCAGCCCTCCGGGGGGCAATGAGCAGTTCTTC
TRBJ2-3	NA	TRBD2	TRBV9	CASSVGEWTRSSTQYF	TGTGCCAGCAGCGTTGGAGAGTGGACTAGATCTTCCACGCAGTATTTT
TRBJ1-6	few	NA	TRBV4-1	CASSQGGPGSYNSPLHF	TGCGCCAGCAGCCAAGGGGGGCCCGGTTCCTATAATTCACCCCTCCACTTT
TRBJ2-5	NA	TRBD2	TRBV7-3	CASTPSGGAGETQYF	TGTGCCAGCACTCCCAGCGGGGGGGCCGGGGAGACCCAGTACTTC
TRBJ2-1	few	TRBD2	TRBV6-4	CASSATSGGRNEQFF	TGTGCCAGCAGTGCGACTAGCGGGGGGAGGAATGAGCAGTTCTTC
TRBJ2-3	NA	TRBD2	TRBV25-1	CASRDPRTSGSITDTQYF	TGTGCCAGCAGGGACCCTAGGACTAGCGGGAGCATCACAGATACGCAGTATTTT
TRBJ2-1	few	TRBD2	TRBV10-3	CAITALASYNEQFF	TGTGCCATCACGGCACTAGCGTCCTACAATGAGCAGTTCTTC
TRBJ1-1	NA	TRBD1	TRBV11-2	CASSQVDRGAFF	TGTGCCAGCAGTCAGGTCGACAGGGGGGCTTTCTTT
TRBJ1-2	NA	NA	TRBV12-3/TRBV12-4	CASSSTVGGYTF	TGTGCCAGCAGTTCGACAGTTGGGGGCTACACCTTC
TRBJ1-2	NA	NA	TRBV12-3/TRBV12-4	CASSFGGGYGYTF	TGTGCCAGCAGTTTTGGGGGAGGCTATGGCTACACCTTC
TRBJ1-4	few	NA	TRBV30	CAWSVYSQTEKLFF	TGTGCCTGGAGTGTCTACAGCCAGACCGAAAAACTGTTTTTT
TRBJ2-7	few	NA	TRBV7-8	CASSPVATYEQYF	TGTGCCAGCAGCCCGGTTGCGACCTACGAGCAGTACTTC
TRBJ1-4	once	NA	TRBV15	CATSKRQTEKLFF	TGTGCCACCAGCAAGAGGCAGACTGAAAAACTGTTTTTT
TRBJ1-5	NA	NA	TRBV7-8	CASSLTARVGDNSQPQHF	TGTGCCAGCAGCTTAACCGCCAGGGTAGGCGACAACAGTCAGCCCCAGCATTTT
TRBJ2-7	NA	NA	TRBV7-8	CASSRDFSYEQYF	TGTGCCAGTAGCCGGGACTTCTCCTACGAGCAGTACTTC
TRBJ2-1	NA	TRBD2	TRBV11-2	CASGLAGYNEQFF	TGTGCCAGCGGTCTAGCGGGGTACAATGAGCAGTTCTTC
TRBJ1-1	NA	NA	TRBV19	CASSFTENTEAFF	TGTGCCAGTAGTTTTACAGAGAACACTGAAGCTTTCTTT
TRBJ1-6	NA	NA	TRBV4-1	CASSQEAGLVYNSPLHF	TGCGCCAGCAGCCAAGAAGCAGGACTCGTCTATAATTCACCCCTCCACTTT
TRBJ1-5	NA	NA	TRBV19	CASSMRQHNQPQHF	TGTGCCAGTAGTATGCGGCAGCACAATCAGCCCCAGCATTTT
TRBJ1-1	NA	NA	TRBV7-8	CASSLDGGRTEAFF	TGTGCCAGCAGCTTAGACGGGGGACGTACTGAAGCTTTCTTT
TRBJ1-2	few	TRBD1	TRBV5-1	CASSLAQGARYGYTF	TGCGCCAGCAGCTTGGCGCAGGGGGCGCGGTATGGCTACACCTTC
TRBJ2-7	NA	TRBD2	TRBV2	CASSVQRGGEYEQYF	TGTGCCAGCAGTGTACAGCGGGGGGGCGAGTACGAGCAGTACTTC
TRBJ2-5	NA	NA	TRBV5-1	CASTSGDGAQETQYF	TGCGCCAGCACCTCCGGGGATGGAGCTCAAGAGACCCAGTACTTC
TRBJ1-2	once	NA	TRBV5-1	CASSPEGGLAYGYTF	TGCGCCAGCAGCCCAGAGGGCGGGTTGGCCTATGGCTACACCTTC
TRBJ1-2	NA	TRBD1	TRBV19	CASQWDRGFGYTF	TGTGCCAGTCAATGGGACAGGGGGTTCGGCTACACCTTC